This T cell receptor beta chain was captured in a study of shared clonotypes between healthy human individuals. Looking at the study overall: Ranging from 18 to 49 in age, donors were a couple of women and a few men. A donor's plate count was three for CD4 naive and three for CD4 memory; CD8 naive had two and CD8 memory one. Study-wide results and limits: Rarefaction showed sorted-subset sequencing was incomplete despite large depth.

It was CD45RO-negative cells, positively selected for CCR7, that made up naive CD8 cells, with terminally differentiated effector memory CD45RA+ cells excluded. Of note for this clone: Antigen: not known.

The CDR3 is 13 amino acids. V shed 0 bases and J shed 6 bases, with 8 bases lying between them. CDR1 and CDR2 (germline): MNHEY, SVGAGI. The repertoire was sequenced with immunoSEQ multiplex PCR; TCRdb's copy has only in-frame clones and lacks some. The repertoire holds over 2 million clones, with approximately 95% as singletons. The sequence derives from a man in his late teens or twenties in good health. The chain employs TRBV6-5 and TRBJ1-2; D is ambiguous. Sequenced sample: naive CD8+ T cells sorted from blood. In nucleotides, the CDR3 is TGTGCCAGCAGTTACTCGTCAGCACATGGCTACACCTTC. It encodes CASSYSSAHGYTF.